The TCR beta chain under discussion was sequenced for a study of T cells in localized non-small cell lung cancer. Study results and limitations: Appearance in adjacent lung was seen for a median approximately 58 of the top 100 tumor clones.

Assay: immunoSEQ multiplex PCR; the TCRdb copy retains only in-frame clones and omits some. The table records 20,000 to 30,000 clones, approximately 90% of them present only once. Points on this clone: Its matching antigen is unknown.

In germline, CDR1 is SQVTM, CDR2 ANQGSEA. The CDR3 runs 15 residues. Germline trimming cut 6 bases from V and 8 bases from J; bases unmatched to any gene: 17. The receptor comes from a man aged 40-75 years with stage II lung adenocarcinoma. The sample was PBMCs, taken before any cancer treatment. The chain links TRBV29-1 to TRBJ1-2, with 8 bases fitting TRBD1. The CDR3, as DNA: TGCAGCGTCCCCCCCGTGGTCCAGGGGGCTTTGGGCTACACCTTC. This codes for CSVPPVVQGALGYTF.